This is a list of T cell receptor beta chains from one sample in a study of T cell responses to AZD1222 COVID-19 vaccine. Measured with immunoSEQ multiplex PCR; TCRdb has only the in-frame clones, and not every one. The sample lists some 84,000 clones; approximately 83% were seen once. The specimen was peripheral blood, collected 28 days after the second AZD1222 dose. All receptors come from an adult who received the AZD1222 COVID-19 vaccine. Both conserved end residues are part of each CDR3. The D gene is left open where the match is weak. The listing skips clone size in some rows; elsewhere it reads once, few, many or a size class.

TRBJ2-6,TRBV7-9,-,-,TGTGCCAGCAGCTTAAGAAAGGGGGAAAGTGGGGCCAACGTCCTGACTTTC,CASSLRKGESGANVLTF
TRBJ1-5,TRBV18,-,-,TGTGCCAGCTCACCAGCCACTCCCTATAGCAATCAGCCCCAGCATTTT,CASSPATPYSNQPQHF
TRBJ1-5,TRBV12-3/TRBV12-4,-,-,TGTGCCAGCAGATACAGGGAGAATCAGCCCCAGCATTTT,CASRYRENQPQHF
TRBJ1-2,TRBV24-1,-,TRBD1,TGTGCCACCAGTGATCCAAACAGGGGTGGCTACACCTTC,CATSDPNRGGYTF
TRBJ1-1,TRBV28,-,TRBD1,TGTGCCAGCCGGGACAGGGGAGAGAACACTGAAGCTTTCTTT,CASRDRGENTEAFF
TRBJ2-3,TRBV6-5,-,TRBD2,TGTGCCAGCAGGTATACTAGCGCAGATACGCAGTATTTT,CASRYTSADTQYF
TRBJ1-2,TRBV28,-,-,TGTGCCAGCAGTGATACCGGATTCTATGGCTACACCTTC,CASSDTGFYGYTF
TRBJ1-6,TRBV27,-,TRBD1,TGTGCCAGCAGGGACAGGGAAGGGCGTAATTCACCCCTCCACTTT,CASRDREGRNSPLHF
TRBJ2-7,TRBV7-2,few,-,TGTGCCAGCGGCAACTACGAGCAGTACTTC,CASGNYEQYF
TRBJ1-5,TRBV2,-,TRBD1,TGTGCCAGCAGCCGGGACAGGGCAGGGGATCAGCCCCAGCATTTT,CASSRDRAGDQPQHF
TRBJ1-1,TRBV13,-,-,TGTGCCAGCAGCGATAGTAGGAAGGGGACTGAAGCTTTCTTT,CASSDSRKGTEAFF
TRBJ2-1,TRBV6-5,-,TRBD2,TGTGCCAGCAGTTGGCGAACTAGCGGGAGCTACAATGAGCAGTTCTTC,CASSWRTSGSYNEQFF
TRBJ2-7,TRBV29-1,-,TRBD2,TGCAGCGTCCGACTAGCCTCAGGCGAGCAGTACTTC,CSVRLASGEQYF
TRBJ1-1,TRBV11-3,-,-,TGTGCCAGCAACCTCGGTATAGGGACTGAAGCTTTCTTT,CASNLGIGTEAFF
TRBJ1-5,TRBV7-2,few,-,TGTGCCAGCAGCTTTCTAGGTAGCAATCAGCCCCAGCATTTT,CASSFLGSNQPQHF
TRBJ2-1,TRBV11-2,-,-,TGTGCCAGCAGCCGGGGCCTTGCCTACAATGAGCAGTTCTTC,CASSRGLAYNEQFF
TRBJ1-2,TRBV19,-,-,TGTGCCAGTCATCAGGGGTCGTCCCCCTTTAACTATGGCTACACCTTC,CASHQGSSPFNYGYTF
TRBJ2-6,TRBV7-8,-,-,TGTGCCAGCAGCTTATCCCGCTCTGGGGCCAACGTCCTGACTTTC,CASSLSRSGANVLTF
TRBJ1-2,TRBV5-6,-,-,TGTGCCAGCAGCTACCCCGACAGGTTACTCAACTATGGCTACACCTTC,CASSYPDRLLNYGYTF
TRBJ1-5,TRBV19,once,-,TGTGCCAGTAGTATTGGTCCTTATAGCAATCAGCCCCAGCATTTT,CASSIGPYSNQPQHF
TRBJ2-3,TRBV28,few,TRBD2,TGTGCCAGCAGTTCCGGGACTAGACAACAGTATTTT,CASSSGTRQQYF
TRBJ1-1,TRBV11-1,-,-,TGTGCCAGCAGCTCCCCCAGGTTAATGAACACTGAAGCTTTCTTT,CASSSPRLMNTEAFF
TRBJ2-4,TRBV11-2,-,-,TGTGCCAGCAGCACGTACAGGGAAGCCAAAAACATTCAGTACTTC,CASSTYREAKNIQYF
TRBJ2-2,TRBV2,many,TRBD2,TGTGCCAGCAGTGAAGGACTAGCCTTTACCACCGGGGAGCTGTTTTTT,CASSEGLAFTTGELFF
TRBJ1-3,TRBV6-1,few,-,TGTGCCAGCAGTGAGGGGCTTAACTCTGGAAACACCATATATTTT,CASSEGLNSGNTIYF
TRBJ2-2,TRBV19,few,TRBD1,TGTGCCAGTAGTTTCTCCGACAGGGTTATGGGGGAGCTGTTTTTT,CASSFSDRVMGELFF
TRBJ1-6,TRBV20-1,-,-,TGCAGTGCTAGTAGGGGTTGGTCCTATAATTCACCCCTCCACTTT,CSASRGWSYNSPLHF
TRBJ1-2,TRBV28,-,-,TGTGCCAGCAGTCGAGGGACCGCGAACTATGGCTACACCTTC,CASSRGTANYGYTF
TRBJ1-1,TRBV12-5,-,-,TGTGCTAGTGGTCCCGCTCCGAACACTGAAGCTTTCTTT,CASGPAPNTEAFF
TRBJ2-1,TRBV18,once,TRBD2,TGTGCCAGCTCACCACCTCCTAGCGGCTCTAGGTACAATGAGCAGTTCTTC,CASSPPPSGSRYNEQFF
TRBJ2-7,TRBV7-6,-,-,TGTGCCAGCAGCCCAAATACCCAGGACTCCTACGAGCAGTACTTC,CASSPNTQDSYEQYF
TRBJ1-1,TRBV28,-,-,TGTGCCAGCAGTGGGATGAGGTCGGTTTTCTTT,CASSGMRSVFF
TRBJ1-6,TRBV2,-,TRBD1,TGTGCCAGCAGGCATAGGACAGGGGACATTTCACCCCTCCACTTT,CASRHRTGDISPLHF
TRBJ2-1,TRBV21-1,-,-,TGTGCCAGCAGCAAAAGGTCAGCCTCCAGGACTAGTATGGATGAGCAGTTCTTC,CASSKRSASRTSMDEQFF
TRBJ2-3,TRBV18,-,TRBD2,TGTGCCAGCTCAACACTAGCGGGGGGGACAGATACGCAGTATTTT,CASSTLAGGTDTQYF